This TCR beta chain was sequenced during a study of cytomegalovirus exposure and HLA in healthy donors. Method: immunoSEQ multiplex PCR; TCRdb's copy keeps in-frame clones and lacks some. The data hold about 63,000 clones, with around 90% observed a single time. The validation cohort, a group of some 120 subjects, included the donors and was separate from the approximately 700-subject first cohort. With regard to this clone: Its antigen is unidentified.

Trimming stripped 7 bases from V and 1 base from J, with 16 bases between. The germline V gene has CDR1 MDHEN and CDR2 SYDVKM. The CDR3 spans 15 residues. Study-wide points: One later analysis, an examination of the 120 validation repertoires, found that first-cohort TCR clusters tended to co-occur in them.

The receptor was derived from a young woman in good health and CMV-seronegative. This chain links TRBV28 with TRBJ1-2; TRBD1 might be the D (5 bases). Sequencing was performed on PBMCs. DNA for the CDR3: TGTGCCAGCATTGGTAGGGGAATCGGTAACTATGGCTACACCTTC. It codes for CASIGRGIGNYGYTF.